These 7 T cell receptor beta chains were sequenced from one sample in a study of T cells in Graves' hyperthyroidism and ophthalmopathy (dated by TCRdb to the late 2010s). The library was obtained by multiplex PCR. Sequencing took place on an Illumina HiSeq 2000. The TCR beta CDR3 regions were amplified from the RNA transcripts. The first round of RT-PCR for the TCR CDR3 was performed with the HTBI primer set and the Qiagen OneStep RT-PCR kit. TCRdb cleaned the public reads at Q25 with fastp, built clones with MiXCR and kept in-frame beta chains. For every CDR3 protein sequence, its rows merge into one entry that carries the most common genes and DNA. The sample includes fewer than 700,000 distinct CDR3 sequences, with around 16% observed a single time. The ten biggest clones cover approximately 3.8% of the sample. Sequenced sample: blood. The receptors derive from a woman aged 30 to 39 with Graves' hyperthyroidism.

This clonotype was seen more than once but under ten times. The V gene is TRBV11-2, the J gene TRBJ2-3, with 14 bases fitting TRBD2. The CDR3 contains 15 residues. With 4 bases clipped from V and 4 bases from J, the junction kept 1 base outside the gene matches. Germline V gene lookup returns CDR1 SGHAT and CDR2 FQNNGV. CDR3 amino acids: CASSWGLAGADTQYF. The CDR3 coding sequence is TGTGCCAGCAGCTGGGGACTAGCGGGAGCAGATACGCAGTATTTT.

The chain has TRBV6-1 and TRBJ2-7; TRBD1 agrees at 9 bases. Germline assignment: CDR1 MNHNS and CDR2 SASEGT. The junction had 9 bases not matched to a gene; V was cut back by 5 bases and J by 1 base. The CDR3 loop spans 16 amino acids. The CDR3 protein is CASSRGTGMASYEQYF. CDR3 nucleotide sequence: TGTGCCAGCAGTAGGGGGACAGGGATGGCATCCTACGAGCAGTACTTC.

At least ten counts were recorded for this clonotype. The chain links TRBV30 to TRBJ2-7, with TRBD2 identical over 8 bases. In germline, CDR1 is GTSNPN, CDR2 SVGIG (reference sequence). The CDR3 contains 14 residues. With 2 bases clipped from V and 4 bases from J, the junction kept 7 bases outside the gene matches. The DNA of the CDR3 is TGTGCCTGGAGTCGGGGGCGGGAGGTATACGAGCAGTACTTC. Translation gives CAWSRGREVYEQYF. The full variable domain, its missing parts supplied by reference TRBV30 and TRBJ2-7, is SQTIHQWPATLVQPVGSPLSLECTVEGTSNPNLYWYRQAAGRGLQLLFYSVGIGQISSEVPQNLSASRPQDRQFILSSKKLLLSDSGFYLCAWSRGREVYEQYFGPGTRLTVT.

DNA of the CDR3: TGTGCCAGTAGGGAGGGGATCTATGGCTACACCTTC. It translates to CASREGIYGYTF. This chain joins TRBV19 and TRBJ1-2, with TRBD1 as a possible D gene (5 bases). V lost 6 bases, J lost 4 bases, and 9 bases lay in between. Germline lookup yields CDR1 LNHDA and CDR2 SQIVND (reference sequence). The CDR3 covers 12 residues.

V and J are TRBV6-2 or TRBV6-3 and TRBJ2-7, with D unresolved. Germline V gives CDR1 MNHEY, CDR2 SVGEGT. V lost 6 bases to trimming and J lost 3 bases, with 12 bases between them. The length of the CDR3 is 13 residues. Here the CDR3 DNA reads TGTGCCAGCAGGCTGACAACATTCTACGAGCAGTACTTC. It is translated as CASRLTTFYEQYF.

The V gene is TRBV20-1, the J gene TRBJ1-6; tentatively, D is TRBD1 (5 bases). The V gene lost 0 bases and the J gene lost 6 bases, with 15 bases spanning the gap. Germline CDR1 is DFQATT and CDR2 is SNEGSKA (reference sequence). The CDR3 totals 16 residues. The CDR3 here is CSAREWDGGFNSPLHF. In DNA, the CDR3 is TGCAGTGCTAGAGAGTGGGACGGCGGATTTAATTCACCCCTCCACTTT.

V gene TRBV29-1 combines with J gene TRBJ2-3; 14 bases line up with TRBD2. Trimming took 3 bases from V and 12 from J; bases not matched to a gene: 5. Germline V lookup: CDR1 SQVTM, CDR2 ANQGSEA. This CDR3 contains 13 residues. CDR3 nucleotides: TGCAGCGTTGAGGGGACTAGCGGGAGAACTCAGTATTTT. Residues: CSVEGTSGRTQYF.